The rows below give T cell receptor beta chains drawn from one sample of a study of cytomegalovirus exposure and HLA in healthy donors. Clones were read by immunoSEQ multiplex PCR, and TCRdb kept only the in-frame ones, dropping some. The data show about 98,000 clones, roughly 90% seen once. Specimen: PBMCs. These receptors were collected from a young man in good health and CMV-seropositive. The conserved cysteine and the conserved F or W are not part of the CDR3 here. D genes are given only for firm matches.

D | J | V | CDR3
NA | TRBJ2-3 | TRBV5-4 | ASSPWGGGDTQY
TRBD1 | TRBJ2-7 | TRBV13 | ASSDHRGLYEQY
TRBD1 | TRBJ2-2 | TRBV28 | ASSQPRQGNTGELF
NA | TRBJ2-6 | TRBV6-1 | ASSAYGGPGSGANVLT
TRBD1 | TRBJ2-7 | TRBV11-3 | ASTRQGIPYEQY
TRBD2 | TRBJ2-3 | TRBV7-2 | ASSPGWDSGVSSTDTQY
NA | TRBJ1-2 | TRBV11-2 | ASSPLLRVNYGYT
NA | TRBJ1-1 | TRBV19 | ASSIDRPGVRTEAF
TRBD2 | TRBJ2-3 | TRBV28 | ASSEAGGRGDTQY
TRBD1 | TRBJ2-7 | TRBV28 | ASSATGTGAYEQY
NA | TRBJ2-7 | TRBV10-1 | ASSRGIGYEQY
TRBD2 | TRBJ2-3 | TRBV6-1 | ASSELAGGPDTQY
NA | TRBJ2-6 | TRBV28 | ASSGYRPQELSGANVLT